This TCR beta chain was identified during a study of patients and donors after allogeneic stem cell transplantation. This clonotype was seen more than once but under ten times. TCRdb re-called the RT-PCR reads with MiXCR, one entry per CDR3 protein. The data hold approximately 250,000 distinct CDR3 sequences, with less than 15% observed a single time. The CDR3 is 15 amino acids. V lost 3 bases to trimming and J lost 2 bases; unmatched junction nucleotides: 6. CDR1 SGHRS and CDR2 YFSETQ come from the germline V gene. Sequencing was carried out using blood, either unsorted or a sorted T cell fraction (not recorded which). The source of this sequence is a human donor who was either an allogeneic HSCT recipient or a stem cell or donor lymphocyte infusion donor (not recorded which). It is not recorded whose cells these are; they may come from a transplant donor. V gene TRBV5-1 combines with J gene TRBJ2-5, with 8 bases identical to TRBD2. CDR3 region: CASSSVTSGQETQYF. For the CDR3, the DNA is TGCGCCAGCAGCTCGGTAACTAGCGGACAAGAGACCCAGTACTTC.